The next 13 T cell receptor beta chains were all read from a single sample in a study of blood T cell repertoires in COVID-19. Some clones are missing from TCRdb's copy, which holds only in-frame ones; the method was immunoSEQ multiplex PCR. The sample carries 150,000 to 200,000 clones, about four fifths recorded once. Sequences were obtained from PBMCs or T cells enriched from blood (not recorded which). The receptors come from a man aged 45-60 years who had recovered from COVID-19.

The V gene is TRBV4-1, the J gene TRBJ2-7, with 7 nucleotides matching TRBD1. The V gene end was trimmed by 5 bases and the J gene end by 6 bases; junction bases not matched to a gene: 1. In germline, CDR1 is MGHRA, CDR2 YSYEKL. This CDR3 comprises 11 residues. The CDR3 region is CASSYRGEQYF. The CDR3 DNA reads TGCGCCAGCAGCTACAGGGGCGAGCAGTACTTC.

V gene TRBV28 combines with J gene TRBJ2-5, with 16 bases matching TRBD2. This CDR3 has 21 amino acids. In germline, CDR1 is MDHEN, CDR2 SYDVKM. V trimming: 3 bases; J trimming: 1 base; junction bases outside the gene matches: 14. CDR3 coding DNA: TGTGCCAGCAGTTTTATGGGTAAGGGACTAGCGGGGGGGCCATTCCAAGAGACCCAGTACTTC. Protein product: CASSFMGKGLAGGPFQETQYF.

V usage is TRBV5-1 and J usage is TRBJ1-4, with 8 bases identical to TRBD1. V lost 4 bases and J lost 0; bases outside the gene matches: 14. The CDR3 is made up of 19 amino acids. From germline, CDR1 is SGHRS and CDR2 YFSETQ. This CDR3 reads CASSPWTGSLVATNEKLFF. The CDR3 region has the DNA TGCGCCAGCAGCCCGTGGACAGGGTCTCTAGTTGCAACTAATGAAAAACTGTTTTTT.

J is TRBJ1-2 and V is TRBV19, with D perhaps matching TRBD1 (6 bases). Trimming left V 5 bases short and J 8 bases short, with 21 bases between. The CDR3 has 15 residues. CDR1 and CDR2 (germline): LNHDA, SQIVND (reference sequence). CDR3 DNA: TGTGCCAGTAGTTCGGGGGGCGCGGGACTGGGCGGCTACACCTTC. Encoded protein: CASSSGGAGLGGYTF.

This clone was seen a few times. V and J are TRBV4-1 and TRBJ1-2; 7 bases align to TRBD1. Trimming at V came to 5 bases and at J to 2 bases, leaving 14 bases not matched to a gene. CDR3 length equals 17 residues. Germline-derived CDR1 and CDR2 are MGHRA and YSYEKL. DNA for the CDR3: TGCGCCAGCAGCGAGGAGTCCAGGGGGATGGGGAACTATGGCTACACCTTC. Its protein is CASSEESRGMGNYGYTF.

The chain couples TRBV3-1 (or the pseudogene TRBV3-2) to TRBJ2-6; D remains ambiguous. V lost 1 base and J 3 bases, leaving 7 bases between the germline ends. This CDR3 region has 15 residues. Germline values: CDR1 LGHDT, CDR2 YNNKEL (reference sequence). DNA for the CDR3: TGTGCCAGCAGCCAAGTCTCGGGTGGGGCCAACGTCCTGACTTTC. Translating it yields CASSQVSGGANVLTF.

J is TRBJ2-7 and V is TRBV28; D is undetermined. The germline CDR1 and CDR2 sequences are MDHEN and SYDVKM. Trimming stripped 2 bases from V and 6 bases from J, with 11 bases between. CDR3 length: 13 amino acids. The CDR3 reads CASSLTTPGEQYF. The CDR3, as DNA: TGTGCCAGCAGTTTAACCACCCCGGGCGAGCAGTACTTC.

The genes are TRBV7-9 and TRBJ2-3, with 9 bases identical to TRBD1. J gave up 3 bases and V 3 bases, and 10 bases lay outside the gene matches. Germline assignment: CDR1 SEHNR and CDR2 FQNEAQ (reference sequence). This CDR3 is built from 17 residues. CDR3 residues: CASSFVAAGQGTDTQYF. In DNA form, the CDR3 reads TGTGCCAGCAGCTTCGTCGCCGCAGGACAGGGGACAGATACGCAGTATTTT.

The chain couples TRBV14 to TRBJ2-7; D is possibly TRBD1 (6 bases). The V end lost 3 bases, the J end lost 6 bases, and 9 bases lay between the germline ends. Germline V gene sequence: CDR1 SGHDN, CDR2 FVKESK. The CDR3 loop spans 12 amino acids. The CDR3 is CASSQGAGEQYF. DNA for the CDR3: TGTGCCAGCAGCCAGGGGGCCGGCGAGCAGTACTTC.

The chain has TRBV18 and TRBJ2-1; D perhaps matches TRBD2 (6 bases). V was cut by 0 bases and J by 8 bases, with 14 bases left in between. The V gene's germline CDR1 is KGHSH and CDR2 LQKENI. The CDR3 has 15 residues. This CDR3 reads CASSPPGGVYYEQFF. CDR3 nucleotides: TGTGCCAGCTCACCACCCGGCGGGGTCTATTATGAGCAGTTCTTC.

The rearrangement links TRBV18 to TRBJ2-2; 9 bases are shared with TRBD2. The CDR3 runs to 14 residues. Germline lookup yields CDR1 KGHSH and CDR2 LQKENI. V shed 6 bases, J shed 4 bases, and the junction held 3 bases outside the gene matches. The CDR3 reads CASSNSGSTGELFF. The CDR3 DNA sequence: TGTGCCAGCTCCAATAGCGGGAGCACCGGGGAGCTGTTTTTT.

The chain couples TRBV12-3 or TRBV12-4 to TRBJ1-2, with 7 bases fitting TRBD1. Germline trimming cut 6 bases from V and 8 bases from J; bases unmatched to any gene: 9. This CDR3 contains 13 residues. The CDR3 bases are TGTGCCAGCAGATTCGGACAGGCGGAGGGCTACACCTTC. It codes for CASRFGQAEGYTF.

The rearrangement uses TRBV7-9 and TRBJ1-2; 10 positions match TRBD1. Per germline, CDR1 SEHNR and CDR2 FQNEAQ (reference sequence). V trimming: 8 bases; J trimming: 3 bases; junction bases outside the gene matches: 9. The CDR3 has 15 amino acids. The DNA for the CDR3 is TGTGCCAGCGGGGGGACAGGGGCTTGGGACTATGGCTACACCTTC. Protein sequence: CASGGTGAWDYGYTF.